This T cell receptor (beta chain) came from a study of blood T cell repertoires in COVID-19 (dated by TCRdb to 2018 to 2021). As for the study more broadly: Collaborator samples came from the United States, Italy and Spain and covered acute and convalescent phases of COVID-19. The prospective study material was composed of cDNA or gDNA derived from T cells, B-cell-depleted T cells, or PBMCs. Subjects who had been exposed to COVID-19, were actively infected with it, or had recovered from it provided the deeply sampled blood TCRbeta repertoires that made up the dataset. The repertoires were released in a freely available public database intended as a resource for research on the immune response to SARS-CoV-2. The samples were drawn from the first 160 participants of the ongoing ImmuneRACE study and from 1,200 or so subjects provided by 6 global collaborators. Nearly every sample came with metadata listing a de-identified subject ID, COVID-19 status, age in years and sex. Where HLA class I and class II types were available, the types were taken from metadata supplied by the sample provider, not from assay-based typing.

In this sample, this clone turned up once. The specificity of this receptor is unknown. No clone much larger than this one lies a single base away; base qualities are absent. What the study reported, not specific to this receptor: How much clinical and demographic metadata was included differed by source and by participant, and the metadata was provided uncurated.

The collaborating institutions used their own protocols to collect whole blood in K2EDTA tubes. Collaborator samples were shipped for TCRbeta analysis as frozen whole blood, isolated PBMCs, or DNA extracted from either sample type. TCRbeta CDR3 regions were amplified from genomic DNA using the immunoSEQ Assay, a bias-controlled multiplex PCR. Concerning the study's data processing: Within the assay, amplification of reference gene primers was used to estimate how many nucleated cells each sample contained. To quantify the absolute abundance of each unique TCRbeta CDR3 rearrangement, sequence reads were collapsed and filtered. Productive Simpson clonality was computed per sample as the square root of Simpson's diversity index over productive rearrangements. TCRdb re-hosts the immuneACCESS table, in-frame sequences only. Its copies lack some clones; in the studies checked, an unresolved V gene accounts for under half of them, and the cause for the rest is not known. V and J calls and clone size are copied from that table; D and trimming were computed from the DNA. This sample is represented by about 120,000 clones; 80% to 90% of them were singletons. The leading ten clones occupy around 0.81% of the sample.

According to the germline V gene, CDR1 reads MDHEN and CDR2 reads SYDVKM. Measured from the cysteine to the phenylalanine, the CDR3 is 15 residues long. Only the CDR3 portion is preserved as DNA: 45 bases, with reading frame beginning at the first base. After removal of 5 bases from V and 4 bases from J, the junction retains 10 bases not matched to a gene. This receptor chain uses TRBV28 and TRBJ1-2; TRBD1 lines up with 7 middle nucleotides. The sequence came from a woman aged 50 to 65 with active or convalescent COVID-19. The source material was peripheral blood. The DNA sequence reads TGTGCCAGCAGTATCTCCGGGACAGTTATCTATGGCTACACCTTC. Its amino acids are CASSISGTVIYGYTF.